Listed below are T cell receptor beta chains from one sample, sequenced in a study of blood T cell repertoires in COVID-19. This table comes from immunoSEQ multiplex PCR, and its TCRdb copy is limited to in-frame clones, with some not included. The sample lists about 280,000 clones; around 84% were seen once. Sequenced input: PBMCs or T cells enriched from blood (not recorded which). These receptors came from a woman in her forties or fifties who had recovered from COVID-19. Both conserved end residues are part of each CDR3. The D gene is left open where the match is weak. Not every row has a clone size; where given, it reads once, few, many or a size class.

D gene	V gene	J gene	CDR3 length	clone size	CDR3 protein	CDR3 DNA
TRBD1	TRBV19	TRBJ2-7	13	NA	CASTRGPSYEQYF	TGTGCCAGTACTAGGGGGCCTTCCTACGAGCAGTACTTC
NA	TRBV4-2	TRBJ1-1	15	NA	CASSHTATGNTEAFF	TGTGCCAGCAGCCATACCGCCACAGGCAACACTGAAGCTTTCTTT
NA	TRBV6-5	TRBJ2-1	15	NA	CASSFDRSSYNEQFF	TGTGCCAGCAGTTTTGACAGGAGCTCCTACAATGAGCAGTTCTTC
TRBD1	TRBV29-1	TRBJ1-3	15	NA	CSVGETGSTGNTIYF	TGCAGCGTTGGGGAGACAGGGAGTACTGGAAACACCATATATTTT
NA	TRBV10-2	TRBJ2-2	13	NA	CATRRSKTGELFF	TGCGCCACCCGGAGGTCTAAGACCGGGGAGCTGTTTTTT
TRBD1	TRBV19	TRBJ1-6	17	once	CASSEDRETIARSPLHF	TGTGCCAGTAGTGAAGACAGGGAGACAATCGCGCGGTCACCCCTCCACTTT
NA	TRBV2	TRBJ1-6	13	NA	CASVTGIGSPLHF	TGTGCCAGTGTTACAGGGATCGGGTCACCCCTCCACTTT
TRBD1	TRBV4-1	TRBJ1-3	15	NA	CASSTTGGSGNTIYF	TGCGCCAGCAGCACCACAGGGGGCTCTGGAAACACCATATATTTT
NA	TRBV30	TRBJ1-3	14	NA	CAWSEGLYGNTIYF	TGTGCCTGGAGCGAGGGACTCTACGGAAACACCATATATTTT
NA	TRBV28	TRBJ2-1	12	few	CASSTTINEQFF	TGTGCCAGCAGTACTACTATCAATGAGCAGTTCTTC
TRBD1	TRBV19	TRBJ1-1	12	NA	CASNSWDSEAFF	TGTGCCAGTAACTCGTGGGACAGCGAAGCTTTCTTT
NA	TRBV6-4	TRBJ1-2	13	NA	CASSRQAGYGYTF	TGTGCCAGCAGTCGCCAGGCTGGATATGGCTACACCTTC
NA	TRBV7-9	TRBJ1-1	17	NA	CASSLGGSRWSGTEAFF	TGTGCCAGCAGCTTAGGAGGTTCTCGGTGGTCCGGCACTGAAGCTTTCTTT
TRBD2	TRBV14	TRBJ2-7	20	NA	CASSQGRSLAGGPKSYEQYF	TGTGCCAGCAGCCAAGGGAGAAGCCTAGCGGGAGGGCCGAAATCCTACGAGCAGTACTTC
NA	TRBV4-3	TRBJ1-4	19	NA	CASSQEDPGSGPPSEKLFF	TGCGCCAGCAGCCAAGAGGACCCAGGAAGCGGACCCCCGAGTGAAAAACTGTTTTTT
NA	TRBV4-3	TRBJ1-1	15	NA	CASSQDWLWNTEAFF	TGCGCCAGCAGCCAAGATTGGCTTTGGAACACTGAAGCTTTCTTT
NA	TRBV4-1	TRBJ2-2	15	NA	CASSPVAPNTGELFF	TGCGCCAGCAGCCCTGTAGCACCGAACACCGGGGAGCTGTTTTTT
NA	TRBV2	TRBJ1-2	14	NA	CASSRGGGSYGYTF	TGTGCCAGCAGTCGAGGGGGGGGCAGCTATGGCTACACCTTC
TRBD2	TRBV6-2/TRBV6-3	TRBJ2-1	14	NA	CASSYSAGTGEQFF	TGTGCCAGCAGTTACTCAGCGGGAACTGGGGAGCAGTTCTTC
NA	TRBV12-3/TRBV12-4	TRBJ1-2	13	NA	CASLRNRVAGYTF	TGTGCCAGCCTAAGGAACAGGGTGGCAGGCTACACCTTC
NA	TRBV2	TRBJ1-2	15	NA	CASSEYLNSNYGYTF	TGTGCCAGCAGTGAATACTTGAACAGTAACTATGGCTACACCTTC
NA	TRBV11-2	TRBJ2-7	13	NA	CASSLPSTREQYF	TGTGCCAGCAGCTTACCCTCAACCCGGGAGCAGTACTTC
TRBD1	TRBV6-2/TRBV6-3	TRBJ2-7	16	few	CASSLRQGAVDYEQYF	TGTGCCAGCAGCCTCCGACAGGGGGCGGTGGACTACGAGCAGTACTTC
NA	TRBV5-4	TRBJ1-2	13	NA	CASTEQGNYGYTF	TGTGCCAGCACCGAACAGGGAAACTATGGCTACACCTTC
TRBD2	TRBV5-1	TRBJ2-3	16	NA	CASSRRTSGRIDTQYF	TGCGCCAGCAGCCGACGGACTAGCGGGAGAATAGATACGCAGTATTTT
NA	TRBV6-5	TRBJ1-3	11	NA	CASSAGNTIYF	TGTGCCAGCAGCGCCGGGAACACCATATATTTT
TRBD1	TRBV19	TRBJ2-3	16	NA	CASSTTGTGGRDTQYF	TGTGCCAGTAGTACTACCGGGACAGGGGGCAGGGATACGCAGTATTTT